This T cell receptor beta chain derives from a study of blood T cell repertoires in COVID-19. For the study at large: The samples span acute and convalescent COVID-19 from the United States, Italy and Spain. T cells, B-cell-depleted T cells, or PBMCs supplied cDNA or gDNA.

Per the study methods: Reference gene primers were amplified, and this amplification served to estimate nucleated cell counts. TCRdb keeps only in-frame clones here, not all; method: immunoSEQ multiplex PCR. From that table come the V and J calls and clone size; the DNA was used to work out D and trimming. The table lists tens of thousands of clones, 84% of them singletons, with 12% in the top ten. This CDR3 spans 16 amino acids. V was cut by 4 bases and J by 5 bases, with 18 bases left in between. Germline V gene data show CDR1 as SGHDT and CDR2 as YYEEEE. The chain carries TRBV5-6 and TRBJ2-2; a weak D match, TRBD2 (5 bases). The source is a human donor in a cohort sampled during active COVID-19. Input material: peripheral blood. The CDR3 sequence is CASSPGGWGETGELFF. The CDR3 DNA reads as TGTGCCAGCAGCCCCGGAGGATGGGGAGAAACCGGGGAGCTGTTTTTT.